This note documents a single T cell receptor beta chain sequence. The antigen remains unidentified. This entry belongs to a study of T cell responses to AZD1222 COVID-19 vaccine. The study's findings and limits: Repertoires were sampled only after the peak T cell response. Clonal diversity was possibly underestimated, and the donors were mostly white British, with more females.

Assay used: immunoSEQ multiplex PCR; TCRdb lists only in-frame clones, some missing. The sample lists some 150,000 clones; roughly 94% were seen once. The sequence was obtained from an adult in good health. The sample here was peripheral blood, taken on day 0 of AZD1222 vaccination.

CDR3 bases: TGTGCCAGCAGCTTGGACGGGGGAGAGACAGATACGCAGTATTTT. Its protein is CASSLDGGETDTQYF. The V and J genes are TRBV11-2 and TRBJ2-3; D might be TRBD2 (6 bases). The germline V gene has CDR1 SGHAT and CDR2 FQNNGV. CDR3 length: 15 amino acids. The V end was cut by 3 bases, the J end by 3 bases, with 13 bases between. Full variable domain (rest looked up from reference TRBV11-2 and TRBJ2-3): EAGVAQSPRYKIIEKRQSVAFWCNPISGHATLYWYQQILGQGPKLLIQFQNNGVVDDSQLPKDRFSAERLKGVDSTLKIQPAKLEDSAVYLCASSLDGGETDTQYFGPGTRLTVL.